This T cell receptor (beta chain) is drawn from a study of T cell repertoires in cytomegalovirus infection. Study details: Public TCR beta signatures marked donors with CMV infection and the matching HLA. Study results and limitations: The ex vivo response showed dominance by HLA-C-restricted CMV-specific TCR beta clonotypes. Carriers of CMV and the relevant HLA type were discriminated by public TCR beta frequency.

The CDR3 runs 16 residues. CDR1 is DFQATT, CDR2 SNEGSKA, per germline (reference sequence). The junction had 7 bases not matched to a gene; V was cut back by 0 bases and J by 2 bases. TCRdb processed the reads anew with MiXCR; each CDR3 protein has one entry. The data show some 680,000 distinct CDR3 sequences, with about 40% seen just once and more than 2.5% held by the top ten. About this clonotype: Its target is unknown.

The V call is TRBV20-1, the J call TRBJ2-7; TRBD2 matches at 10 bases. The source of this sequence is a human donor in good health (CMV status not recorded). Some clones in this sample may be carry-over from other donors' samples. The specimen sequenced was PBMCs. In DNA, the CDR3 is TGCAGTGCTAGAGATCTTTCAACTAGCGGGGCCTACGAGCAGTACTTC. It yields the protein CSARDLSTSGAYEQYF.